This is a list of T cell receptor beta chains from one sample in a study of CD8+ T cells in alopecia areata. Repertoires were generated with immunoSEQ multiplex PCR, while TCRdb's copy carries only in-frame clones and drops some. The sample comprises fewer than 150,000 clones, about two fifths of which are singletons, and roughly 3.2% rests with the top ten. The sample comprised CD4+ T cells sorted from blood. The receptors stem from a human donor with alopecia areata. The CDR3 runs from the conserved cysteine through the conserved F or W. The D gene is left open where the match is weak. Clone size is stated in some rows and not others, as once, few, many or a class when expanded.

d_gene,v_gene,j_gene,abundance,CDR3aa,CDR3nt
TRBD2,TRBV25-1,TRBJ2-2,.,CASRTSGITGELFF,TGTGCCAGCCGGACTAGCGGGATTACCGGGGAGCTGTTTTTT
TRBD1,TRBV4-3,TRBJ2-4,.,CASSPISGTGDLIQYF,TGCGCCAGCAGCCCAATATCCGGGACAGGGGATCTTATTCAGTACTTC
TRBD1,TRBV23-1,TRBJ1-2,.,CASRRLERGHGYTF,TGCGCCAGCCGACGACTGGAGAGGGGGCATGGCTACACCTTC
.,TRBV29-1,TRBJ2-7,few,CSGQTDSYEQYF,TGCAGCGGGCAGACAGACTCCTACGAGCAGTACTTC
TRBD1,TRBV7-8,TRBJ2-7,once,CASSLERGPYEQYF,TGTGCCAGCAGCTTAGAAAGGGGGCCGTACGAGCAGTACTTC
.,TRBV6-5,TRBJ1-5,.,CASRKTGLGQPQHF,TGTGCCAGCAGAAAAACAGGGTTAGGGCAGCCCCAGCATTTT
.,TRBV28,TRBJ2-4,.,CASSWDSRNIQYF,TGTGCCAGCAGTTGGGATTCCCGGAACATTCAGTACTTC
.,TRBV7-2,TRBJ2-1,.,CASSSGSRTKNEQFF,TGTGCCAGCAGCTCGGGGTCGAGGACGAAGAATGAGCAGTTCTTC
TRBD1,TRBV5-1,TRBJ2-1,.,CASSLEGAAAQFF,TGCGCCAGCAGCTTGGAGGGGGCAGCTGCACAGTTCTTC
TRBD2,TRBV29-1,TRBJ2-5,.,CSVEEALAGRQETQYF,TGCAGCGTTGAAGAGGCTTTAGCGGGGCGGCAAGAGACCCAGTACTTC
.,TRBV29-1,TRBJ2-7,few,CSAGGPGQSTNSEQYF,TGCAGCGCCGGGGGGCCGGGACAGAGTACTAACTCCGAGCAGTACTTC
TRBD2,TRBV14,TRBJ2-1,.,CASSQPSGSRNEQFF,TGTGCCAGCAGCCAACCTAGCGGGAGTAGAAATGAGCAGTTCTTC
TRBD2,TRBV5-1,TRBJ2-1,.,CASSSSGGARYEQFF,TGCGCCAGCAGCTCTAGCGGGGGGGCCCGGTATGAGCAGTTCTTC
.,TRBV29-1,TRBJ2-7,few,CSVARRGDEQYF,TGCAGCGTCGCTCGAAGGGGGGACGAGCAGTACTTC
.,TRBV29-1,TRBJ2-5,.,CSVEGQRQETQYF,TGCAGCGTTGAAGGGCAGCGGCAAGAGACCCAGTACTTC
TRBD2,TRBV29-1,TRBJ2-3,.,CSVRSLAPSTDTQYF,TGCAGCGTTCGTTCACTAGCGCCCAGCACAGATACGCAGTATTTT
.,TRBV28,TRBJ2-3,.,CASSGYRTDTQYF,TGTGCCAGCTCGGGGTACCGCACAGATACGCAGTATTTT
.,TRBV4-2,TRBJ1-6,.,CASSTGRTLGSPLHF,TGTGCCAGCAGCACCGGACGGACCCTGGGGTCACCCCTCCACTTT
.,TRBV5-1,TRBJ1-1,.,CASSLTPGFDTEAFF,TGCGCCAGCAGCTTGACCCCAGGATTCGACACTGAAGCTTTCTTT
.,TRBV29-1,TRBJ2-5,few,CSVGEGGQETQYF,TGCAGCGTTGGGGAAGGGGGCCAAGAGACCCAGTACTTC
.,TRBV6-6,TRBJ1-2,.,CASSYPGTTNYGYTF,TGTGCCAGCAGTTACCCAGGGACAACTAACTATGGCTACACCTTC
.,TRBV27,TRBJ1-6,.,CASSYQYNSPLHF,TGTGCCAGCAGTTATCAATACAATTCACCCCTCCACTTT
TRBD1,TRBV30,TRBJ2-5,.,CAWSGDRGGETQYF,TGTGCCTGGAGTGGCGACAGGGGTGGAGAGACCCAGTACTTC
.,TRBV2,TRBJ2-2,few,CASSAGTNTGELFF,TGTGCCAGCAGTGCCGGGACAAACACCGGGGAGCTGTTTTTT
TRBD2,TRBV7-2,TRBJ2-5,.,CASSLGVGGETQYF,TGTGCCAGCAGCTTAGGTGTCGGGGGGGAGACCCAGTACTTC
.,TRBV29-1,TRBJ1-5,few,CSVGQANNQPQHF,TGCAGCGTTGGGCAGGCCAACAATCAGCCCCAGCATTTT
.,TRBV18,TRBJ2-3,.,CASSPAGFTDTQYF,TGTGCCAGCTCACCCGCCGGGTTCACAGATACGCAGTATTTT
.,TRBV5-1,TRBJ2-3,.,CASSLGANVDTQYF,TGCGCCAGCAGCTTGGGGGCCAACGTGGATACGCAGTATTTT
.,TRBV30,TRBJ2-1,.,CAWTDTNSYNEQFF,TGTGCCTGGACGGACACTAACTCCTACAATGAGCAGTTCTTC
TRBD1,TRBV27,TRBJ1-2,.,CASSAWTGGNGYTF,TGTGCCAGCAGTGCCTGGACAGGGGGAAATGGCTACACCTTC
TRBD1,TRBV11-3,TRBJ1-6,once,CASSQGGRGSRSLHF,TGTGCCAGCAGCCAAGGCGGCAGGGGGTCAAGGTCCCTCCACTTT
.,TRBV30,TRBJ1-5,.,CAWSLDGSQPQHF,TGTGCCTGGAGTCTGGACGGTAGTCAGCCCCAGCATTTT
TRBD2,TRBV29-1,TRBJ2-2,.,CSVEGFTSGTGELFF,TGCAGCGTTGAAGGTTTTACTAGCGGCACCGGGGAGCTGTTTTTT
.,TRBV5-4,TRBJ2-5,.,CASSLLETQYF,TGTGCCAGCAGCTTGTTGGAGACCCAGTACTTC
TRBD2,TRBV25-1,TRBJ2-1,.,CASSGPSGRAYNEQFF,TGTGCCAGCAGTGGACCTAGCGGGAGGGCGTACAATGAGCAGTTCTTC